A single sample gave rise to the 24 T cell receptor beta chains below, sequenced in a study of human T cells and chemical hapten exposure (dated by TCRdb to the early 2020s). Receptor libraries were prepared by RACE. TCRdb lists the instrument as NextSeq 500. In-frame beta chains were kept once TCRdb had trimmed the public reads at Q25 with fastp and called clones with MiXCR. Each CDR3 protein gets just one entry, which takes the most common genes and DNA from the rows behind it. Across this sample there are around 130,000 distinct CDR3 sequences, with about 11% seen only once. The ten largest clones take up 2.4% of the sample. Reading the label with the study, this specimen's time point is: patch test 3, about 24 weeks after DPC sensitization. This specimen's treatment or condition label, per the study, means: therapeutic diphenylcyclopropenone sensitization with weekly scalp DPC. Specimen: whole blood, collected in connection with sensitization to the hapten diphenylcyclopropenone (DPC). These receptors were obtained from a woman in her 50s with alopecia areata. Some clones in this sample may be carry-over from other donors' samples.

This clonotype was detected ten times or more. This chain joins TRBV6-4 and TRBJ1-5, with a tentative D call TRBD1 (6 bases). The V and J ends lost 3 bases and 1 base respectively, with 22 bases between them. CDR1 and CDR2 from the germline V gene are MRHNA and SNTAGT. This CDR3 spans 19 amino acids. The CDR3 is CASSEGRGGQTESNQPQHF. The DNA for the CDR3 is TGTGCCAGCAGTGAAGGGCGGGGGGGGCAAACTGAAAGCAATCAGCCCCAGCATTTT.

The chain carries TRBV6-6 and TRBJ2-3; D gene ambiguous. Trimming pared 6 bases from V and 0 bases from J, leaving 13 bases between. Germline V CDR1 and CDR2: MNHNY, SVGAGI (reference sequence). CDR3 length: 15 residues. CDR3 sequence: CASSRSKASTDTQYF. The CDR3 bases are TGTGCCAGCAGCCGTTCTAAGGCTAGCACAGATACGCAGTATTTT.

The genes are TRBV6-5 and TRBJ2-3; D may match TRBD1 or TRBD2 (6 bases each). The CDR3 covers 16 residues. The V end lost 7 bases, the J end lost 3 bases, and 20 bases lay between the germline ends. The germline V gene has CDR1 MNHEY and CDR2 SVGAGI. The CDR3 loop is CASTPRWLGGTDTQYF. The CDR3 DNA reads as TGTGCCAGCACCCCGAGGTGGCTAGGGGGGACAGATACGCAGTATTTT.

V usage is TRBV5-1 and J usage is TRBJ1-3; D ambiguous. Deletions cut 1 base from V and 0 bases from J, with 5 bases between. This CDR3 spans 14 amino acids. Germline assignment: CDR1 SGHRS and CDR2 YFSETQ. CDR3 DNA: TGCGCCAGCAGCTTGACGCTCTCTGGAAACACCATATATTTT. Translated: CASSLTLSGNTIYF.

A few counts support this clonotype. The rearrangement uses TRBV19 and TRBJ2-7, with D tentatively TRBD2 (5 bases). The CDR3 loop spans 13 amino acids. V gave up 5 bases and J gave up 7 bases, with 15 bases separating them. CDR1 and CDR2 from the germline V gene are LNHDA and SQIVND (reference sequence). The CDR3 reads CASSRRDSLEQYF. DNA of the CDR3: TGTGCCAGTAGTCGACGGGATTCCTTAGAGCAGTACTTC.

The chain links TRBV7-2 to TRBJ2-1; D call uncertain. The CDR3 totals 13 residues. Trimming took 0 bases from V and 15 from J, leaving 15 bases between them. CDR1 and CDR2 (germline): SGHTA, FQGNSA. CDR3 nucleotide sequence: TGTGCCAGCAGCTTAGCCGAGATCGCGGTTTCGTTCTTC. Translating it yields CASSLAEIAVSFF.

This clonotype was recorded many times. The genes are TRBV6-5 and TRBJ2-2; D might be TRBD1 (6 bases). The CDR3 is 14 residues long. V lost 5 bases, J lost 10 bases, and 17 bases lay in between. Germline lookup yields CDR1 MNHEY and CDR2 SVGAGI. The CDR3 here is CASSTTGPGVELFF. The CDR3 DNA is TGTGCCAGCAGTACGACAGGCCCCGGTGTGGAGCTGTTTTTT.

This clonotype came up a few times. The J gene is TRBJ2-5, the V gene TRBV7-2, with 13 bases fitting TRBD2. This CDR3 has 16 residues. Trimming cost V 5 bases and J 4 bases; bases outside gene matches: 7. The germline V gene has CDR1 SGHTA and CDR2 FQGNSA. CDR3 region: CASSPLAGGPGETQYF. CDR3 bases: TGTGCCAGCAGCCCACTAGCGGGAGGGCCAGGAGAGACCCAGTACTTC.

This sequence joins TRBV14 and TRBJ1-3; 9 bases line up with TRBD1. Trimming removed 4 bases from V and 2 bases from J; junction bases left unmatched: 6. Germline loops: CDR1 SGHDN, CDR2 FVKESK. The CDR3 has 16 amino acids. CDR3 loop: CASSPHRGLTGNTIYF. The DNA for the CDR3 is TGTGCCAGCAGCCCCCACAGGGGGCTGACTGGAAACACCATATATTTT.

Many counts were recorded for this clonotype. The rearrangement joins TRBV12-3 or TRBV12-4 to TRBJ1-1; 7 nucleotides align to TRBD1. With V trimmed by 1 base and J by 5 bases, 4 bases remained unmatched. The CDR3 consists of 14 residues. Here the CDR3 reads CASSLVQGGTEAFF. Written as DNA, the CDR3 is TGTGCCAGCAGTTTAGTCCAGGGGGGGACTGAAGCTTTCTTT.

This clonotype was counted a few times. The rearrangement joins TRBV5-1 to TRBJ1-1; D is uncertain. Germline V CDR1 and CDR2: SGHRS, YFSETQ. This CDR3 is 14 amino acids long. Trimming took 0 bases from V and 1 from J, leaving 7 bases between them. This CDR3 reads CASSLEAANTEAFF. CDR3 nucleotides: TGCGCCAGCAGCTTGGAGGCAGCGAACACTGAAGCTTTCTTT.

This rearrangement joins TRBV15 to TRBJ1-5; the D gene is possibly TRBD1 (5 bases). The V and J ends lost 4 bases and 1 base respectively, with 20 bases between them. The CDR3 spans 18 residues. In germline, CDR1 is LNHNV, CDR2 YYDKDF (reference sequence). The CDR3 DNA is TGTGCCACCAGCACCCCCGAAGCCTGGGGGGTCAGCAATCAGCCCCAGCATTTT. It yields the protein CATSTPEAWGVSNQPQHF.

This clonotype has just a few counts. The chain has TRBV29-1 and TRBJ1-1; tentative D call: TRBD1 (6 bases). The CDR3 length is 14 residues. Germline values: CDR1 SQVTM, CDR2 ANQGSEA. V was shortened by 5 bases and J by 1 base, with 14 bases between the two germline ends. The CDR3: CSVLLEGGNTEAFF. The CDR3 DNA reads as TGCAGCGTTCTCCTGGAGGGGGGGAACACTGAAGCTTTCTTT.

Remarks on this clonotype: A junction boundary mismatches the germline segment, possibly from a read error. V is TRBV24-1 and J is TRBJ2-3, with a tentative D call TRBD2 (6 bases). There are 12 residues in the CDR3. The germline gives CDR1 KGHDR, CDR2 SFDVKD. The CDR3 loop reads CATSDWDSTQYF. CDR3 nucleotide sequence: TGTGCCACCAGTGACTGGGACTCAACGCAATATTTT.

There are many counts of this clonotype. The chain employs TRBV5-4 and TRBJ2-5, with D possibly matching TRBD2 (7 bases). Looked up from germline, CDR1 is SGHNT and CDR2 is YYREEE (reference sequence). V lost 4 bases and J lost 2, with 12 bases in between. The CDR3 runs 14 residues. CDR3 nucleotides: TGTGCCAGCAGCCCGGGGGGCCGTCAAGAGACCCAGTACTTC. It encodes CASSPGGRQETQYF.

This clonotype was seen a handful of times. J is TRBJ1-1 and V is TRBV27; D call uncertain. The CDR3 covers 13 residues. V was trimmed by 2 bases and J by 1 base, leaving 5 bases between them. CDR1 is MNHEY and CDR2 is SMNVEV in the germline V gene (reference sequence). CDR3 amino acids: CASSLKSNTEAFF. DNA for the CDR3: TGTGCCAGCAGTTTAAAGTCGAACACTGAAGCTTTCTTT.

This clonotype occurred a few times. The V call is TRBV6-2 or TRBV6-3, the J call TRBJ2-1, with D perhaps being TRBD1 or TRBD2 (5 bases each). In germline, CDR1 is MNHEY, CDR2 SVGEGT. V was trimmed by 7 bases and J by 8 bases, leaving 15 bases between them. The CDR3 loop spans 13 amino acids. The CDR3 DNA is TGTGCCAGCAAGGCAGGGAGCTTCTATGAGCAGTTCTTC. Protein sequence: CASKAGSFYEQFF.

CDR3: CASSLGDGASNTGELFF. CDR3 in DNA: TGTGCCAGCAGTTTAGGGGACGGTGCTTCGAACACCGGGGAGCTGTTTTTT. The J gene is TRBJ2-2, the V gene TRBV12-3 or TRBV12-4; D assignment may be TRBD1 or TRBD2 (5 bases each). This CDR3 comprises 17 residues. V lost 1 base to trimming and J lost 0 bases, with 12 bases between them.

V usage is TRBV4-2 and J usage is TRBJ1-1; D is possibly TRBD1 (5 bases). This CDR3 is 15 amino acids long. The germline V gene encodes CDR1 LGHNA and CDR2 YNFKEQ. The ends were cut back, 2 bases at V and 10 bases at J, with 20 bases in the middle. Written as DNA, the CDR3 is TGTGCCAGCAGCCAACCAGGGCGGGGTATCGTGGTAGCTTTCTTT. Its translation: CASSQPGRGIVVAFF.

The gene calls are TRBV12-3 or TRBV12-4 and TRBJ2-7; 10 bases are shared with TRBD1. This CDR3 region has 14 residues. V dropped 3 bases and J dropped 7; count of bases not matched to a gene: 6. In DNA, the CDR3 is TGTGCCAGCAGTTTGAGACAGGGGGCGCGTGAGCAGTACTTC. Protein: CASSLRQGAREQYF.

This clonotype has just a few counts. V usage is TRBV20-1 and J usage is TRBJ2-7, with D tentatively TRBD2 (6 bases). The V end was cut by 6 bases, the J end by 7 bases, with 22 bases between. Germline V gene sequence: CDR1 DFQATT, CDR2 SNEGSKA (reference sequence). The CDR3 length is 14 residues. CDR3 sequence: CSAPGEQGWGEQYF. The CDR3 DNA is TGCAGTGCCCCGGGGGAGCAAGGATGGGGTGAGCAGTACTTC.

This clonotype was counted many times. The genes are TRBV4-2 and TRBJ2-3; D remains unclear. Trimming took 0 bases from V and 6 from J, leaving 4 bases between them. CDR1 is LGHNA and CDR2 is YNFKEQ in the germline V gene. This CDR3 is built from 12 residues. The CDR3 here is CASSQEKDTQYF. The CDR3 DNA reads TGTGCCAGCAGCCAAGAGAAGGATACGCAGTATTTT.

The CDR3 here is CSALRKANTGELFF. The DNA for the CDR3 is TGCAGTGCTCTGCGGAAGGCGAACACCGGGGAGCTGTTTTTT. The rearrangement joins TRBV20-1 to TRBJ2-2; D ambiguous. Germline CDR1 reads DFQATT; CDR2 reads SNEGSKA (reference sequence). V lost 5 bases and J 0 bases, leaving 10 bases between the germline ends. The CDR3 extends over 14 amino acids.

V usage is TRBV10-3 and J usage is TRBJ2-6; D is perhaps TRBD1 or TRBD2 (5 bases each). CDR1 and CDR2 (germline): ENHRY, SYGVKD. V lost 5 bases, J lost 0 bases, and 8 bases lay in between. There are 15 residues in the CDR3. CDR3 sequence reads: CAISRDVSGANVLTF. In DNA form, the CDR3 reads TGTGCCATCAGTCGGGACGTCTCTGGGGCCAACGTCCTGACTTTC.